This is a list of T cell receptor beta chains from one sample in a study of CD8+CD57+ T cells in acquired aplastic anemia. Each CDR3 protein gets one entry after TCRdb re-called the reads with MiXCR. Of roughly 130,000 distinct CDR3 sequences listed, around 46% were seen once; the top ten hold roughly 2.5%. Sequenced: sorted CD4+, CD8+, or CD8+CD57+ T cells (not recorded which) from PBMCs. The receptors stem from a human donor in good health, serving as a control. Both conserved end residues are part of each CDR3. The order of the fields is J gene, V gene, D gene, clone size, CDR3 DNA, CDR3 protein. A D gene is named only where the DNA matches it firmly. Rows give clone size only sometimes, using once, few, many, or a class for an expanded clone.

j_gene: TRBJ2-1; v_gene: TRBV14; d_gene: TRBD2; abundance: many; CDR3nt: TGTGCCAGCAGCCAACTCCTTCTAGCGGGGGGTGGCAATGAGCAGTTCTTC; CDR3aa: CASSQLLLAGGGNEQFF
j_gene: TRBJ1-5; v_gene: TRBV10-3; d_gene: .; abundance: .; CDR3nt: TGTGGCATCGGCCGGGGCAGGGATAGCAATCAGCCCCAGCATTTT; CDR3aa: CGIGRGRDSNQPQHF
j_gene: TRBJ2-7; v_gene: TRBV19; d_gene: TRBD1; abundance: .; CDR3nt: TGTGCCAGTAGTGACCGGGACAGTCTCTACGAGCAGTACTTC; CDR3aa: CASSDRDSLYEQYF
j_gene: TRBJ2-5; v_gene: TRBV6-5; d_gene: .; abundance: many; CDR3nt: TGTGCCAGCAGTTACTCGACCCTTGGGGTCCTACGGACCCAGTACTTC; CDR3aa: CASSYSTLGVLRTQYF
j_gene: TRBJ2-5; v_gene: TRBV20-1; d_gene: TRBD1; abundance: .; CDR3nt: TGCAGTGCTAGAGGACAGGGGGCAGAGACCCAGTACTTC; CDR3aa: CSARGQGAETQYF
j_gene: TRBJ1-1; v_gene: TRBV7-9; d_gene: .; abundance: .; CDR3nt: TGTGCCAGCGGCTGGAGGGGGAGCGGCACTGAAGCTTTCTTT; CDR3aa: CASGWRGSGTEAFF
j_gene: TRBJ2-3; v_gene: TRBV10-3; d_gene: TRBD2; abundance: .; CDR3nt: TGTGCCATCAGTGGGACTAGCGGGACAGATACGCAGTATTTT; CDR3aa: CAISGTSGTDTQYF
j_gene: TRBJ2-1; v_gene: TRBV10-1; d_gene: .; abundance: few; CDR3nt: TGCGCCAGGGAGGGGGGGCTGTTGAACTACAATGAGCAGTTCTTC; CDR3aa: CAREGGLLNYNEQFF
j_gene: TRBJ2-5; v_gene: TRBV24-1; d_gene: TRBD1; abundance: few; CDR3nt: TGTGCCACCAGTGAGGGACAGGGTGTGGGTGAGACCCAGTACTTC; CDR3aa: CATSEGQGVGETQYF
j_gene: TRBJ2-1; v_gene: TRBV15; d_gene: TRBD1; abundance: few; CDR3nt: TGTGCCACCAGCAGGGACAGGGGCCATGAGCAGTTCTTC; CDR3aa: CATSRDRGHEQFF
j_gene: TRBJ2-1; v_gene: TRBV25-1; d_gene: TRBD1; abundance: few; CDR3nt: TGTGCCAGCAGTGAAGGCCGGATCACAGGGGGCAGCTCCTACAATGAGCAGTTCTTC; CDR3aa: CASSEGRITGGSSYNEQFF
j_gene: TRBJ1-1; v_gene: TRBV7-9; d_gene: TRBD1; abundance: many; CDR3nt: TGTGCCAGCAGCCTAAAAGGGACAGGCCCTATTGAAGCTTTCTTT; CDR3aa: CASSLKGTGPIEAFF
j_gene: TRBJ1-2; v_gene: TRBV24-1; d_gene: .; abundance: .; CDR3nt: TGTGCCACCAGTGATTTTTGGGGCTACACCTTC; CDR3aa: CATSDFWGYTF
j_gene: TRBJ2-7; v_gene: TRBV7-8; d_gene: TRBD1; abundance: .; CDR3nt: TGTGCCAGCAGCTACGGACAGGGGGGACCCTACGAGCAGTACTTC; CDR3aa: CASSYGQGGPYEQYF
j_gene: TRBJ2-1; v_gene: TRBV19; d_gene: TRBD2; abundance: .; CDR3nt: TGTGCCAGTAGTATCGCCGGGACTAGCGGGGGGCTCTACAATGAGCAGTTCTTC; CDR3aa: CASSIAGTSGGLYNEQFF
j_gene: TRBJ1-2; v_gene: TRBV29-1; d_gene: TRBD1; abundance: .; CDR3nt: TGCAGCGTTTTTAACACCGGGACAGGGGGCGATCTGGGCTACACCTTC; CDR3aa: CSVFNTGTGGDLGYTF
j_gene: TRBJ1-5; v_gene: TRBV2; d_gene: .; abundance: few; CDR3nt: TGTGCCAGCAGCTTGACGACAGGCCCTGGCCAGCCCCAGCATTTT; CDR3aa: CASSLTTGPGQPQHF
j_gene: TRBJ2-5; v_gene: TRBV9; d_gene: .; abundance: .; CDR3nt: TGTGCCAGCAGCGTAAGGGGGTCAGAGACCCAGTACTTC; CDR3aa: CASSVRGSETQYF
j_gene: TRBJ2-3; v_gene: TRBV10-3; d_gene: .; abundance: many; CDR3nt: TGTGCCATCAGTGAGTCGATGGGGGCAACTAGCACAGATACGCAGTATTTT; CDR3aa: CAISESMGATSTDTQYF
j_gene: TRBJ2-7; v_gene: TRBV6-2/TRBV6-3; d_gene: .; abundance: few; CDR3nt: TGTGCCAGCGGAGGGACAGCCTTTTCCTACGAGCAGTACTTC; CDR3aa: CASGGTAFSYEQYF
j_gene: TRBJ2-7; v_gene: TRBV4-3; d_gene: TRBD2; abundance: .; CDR3nt: TGCGCCAGCAGCCGGACTAGCGGGGGGTCACCGACCTACGAGCAGTACTTC; CDR3aa: CASSRTSGGSPTYEQYF
j_gene: TRBJ2-7; v_gene: TRBV5-6; d_gene: .; abundance: .; CDR3nt: TGTGCCAGCAGCGACCAGGAGTCGTACGAGCAGTACTTC; CDR3aa: CASSDQESYEQYF
j_gene: TRBJ1-6; v_gene: TRBV5-1; d_gene: .; abundance: .; CDR3nt: TGCGCCAGCAGCTTTGCCACAGGCCGGAGGGCACCCCTCCACTTT; CDR3aa: CASSFATGRRAPLHF
j_gene: TRBJ2-1; v_gene: TRBV19; d_gene: TRBD1; abundance: .; CDR3nt: TGTGCCAGTAGTCCCGGGACAGGGAGCGATGAGCAGTTCTTC; CDR3aa: CASSPGTGSDEQFF
j_gene: TRBJ1-6; v_gene: TRBV25-1; d_gene: .; abundance: .; CDR3nt: TGTGCCAGCAGTGACACAGGGAATTCACCCCTCCACTTT; CDR3aa: CASSDTGNSPLHF
j_gene: TRBJ2-3; v_gene: TRBV24-1; d_gene: .; abundance: .; CDR3nt: TGTGCCACCAGTCTCGGGTGGAATACGCAGTATTTT; CDR3aa: CATSLGWNTQYF
j_gene: TRBJ1-4; v_gene: TRBV9; d_gene: .; abundance: .; CDR3nt: TGTGCCAGCAGTGGCCGGGACGGGGGATACGAAAAACTGTTTTTT; CDR3aa: CASSGRDGGYEKLFF
j_gene: TRBJ1-1; v_gene: TRBV7-8; d_gene: .; abundance: many; CDR3nt: TGTGCCAGCAGCTGGCTCGCAGGGAACACTGAAGCTTTCTTT; CDR3aa: CASSWLAGNTEAFF
j_gene: TRBJ2-5; v_gene: TRBV7-2; d_gene: TRBD2; abundance: .; CDR3nt: TGTGCCAGCGTTAGGACTAGCGGGGACCGAGAGACCCAGTACTTC; CDR3aa: CASVRTSGDRETQYF
j_gene: TRBJ2-7; v_gene: TRBV10-2; d_gene: TRBD2; abundance: few; CDR3nt: TGCGCCAGCAGACTAGCGGACTACGAGCAGTACTTC; CDR3aa: CASRLADYEQYF
j_gene: TRBJ2-7; v_gene: TRBV11-2; d_gene: TRBD1; abundance: many; CDR3nt: TGTGCCAGCAGCCCAAGGACAGGATACACCTTCTACGAGCAGTACTTC; CDR3aa: CASSPRTGYTFYEQYF
j_gene: TRBJ1-1; v_gene: TRBV5-1; d_gene: .; abundance: .; CDR3nt: TGCGCCAGCAGCTTGGACCAGGATCTGGGAGCTTTCTTT; CDR3aa: CASSLDQDLGAFF
j_gene: TRBJ2-7; v_gene: TRBV2; d_gene: .; abundance: .; CDR3nt: TGTGCCAGCAGTGTAGAATCGAGCTCCTACGAGCAGTACTTC; CDR3aa: CASSVESSSYEQYF
j_gene: TRBJ2-5; v_gene: TRBV5-1; d_gene: TRBD2; abundance: many; CDR3nt: TGCGCCAGCAGCTCGGGGGGGGAAGAGACCCAGTACTTC; CDR3aa: CASSSGGEETQYF
j_gene: TRBJ2-1; v_gene: TRBV11-1; d_gene: .; abundance: many; CDR3nt: TGTGCCAGCAGCATTAGATCAGGGTCCTTGGTCGGCGAGCAGTTCTTC; CDR3aa: CASSIRSGSLVGEQFF
j_gene: TRBJ1-2; v_gene: TRBV9; d_gene: .; abundance: few; CDR3nt: TGTGCCAGCAGCACCGGGACCGCTCTCTATGGCTACACCTTC; CDR3aa: CASSTGTALYGYTF
j_gene: TRBJ2-2; v_gene: TRBV7-3; d_gene: TRBD2; abundance: many; CDR3nt: TGTGCCAGCAGCCCCCATAGCGGGAGCCCCACCGGGGAGCTGTTTTTT; CDR3aa: CASSPHSGSPTGELFF
j_gene: TRBJ2-5; v_gene: TRBV20-1; d_gene: .; abundance: .; CDR3nt: TGCAGTGCTACCAGGGCATACTTGGAGACCCAGTACTTC; CDR3aa: CSATRAYLETQYF
j_gene: TRBJ1-2; v_gene: TRBV11-2; d_gene: TRBD1; abundance: .; CDR3nt: TGTGCCAGCAGCCGGGAACCAGGGGGCGCTCCGGGCTATGGCTACACCTTC; CDR3aa: CASSREPGGAPGYGYTF
j_gene: TRBJ2-7; v_gene: TRBV3-1; d_gene: .; abundance: many; CDR3nt: TGTGCCAGCAGCCTGCGTGGGGGAGTCCACGAGCAGTACTTC; CDR3aa: CASSLRGGVHEQYF
j_gene: TRBJ2-7; v_gene: TRBV20-1; d_gene: TRBD2; abundance: .; CDR3nt: TGCAGTGCCATCCCGTCTAGCGGGGGTTCTCCCAGGGGCGAGCAGTACTTC; CDR3aa: CSAIPSSGGSPRGEQYF
j_gene: TRBJ2-5; v_gene: TRBV24-1; d_gene: .; abundance: .; CDR3nt: TGTGCCACCAGTGACGCCCAAGAGACCCAGTACTTC; CDR3aa: CATSDAQETQYF
j_gene: TRBJ2-3; v_gene: TRBV7-3; d_gene: TRBD1; abundance: many; CDR3nt: TGTGCCAGCAGCTTAAGCGGACAGGACAGCACAGATACGCAGTATTTT; CDR3aa: CASSLSGQDSTDTQYF
j_gene: TRBJ1-5; v_gene: TRBV6-2/TRBV6-3; d_gene: TRBD1; abundance: .; CDR3nt: TGTGCCAGCAGTTACTCGGGACAGGGTACGAGCAATCAGCCCCAGCATTTT; CDR3aa: CASSYSGQGTSNQPQHF
j_gene: TRBJ1-1; v_gene: TRBV25-1; d_gene: .; abundance: few; CDR3nt: TGTGCCAGCAGTGAATATGACCACACTGAAGCTTTCTTT; CDR3aa: CASSEYDHTEAFF
j_gene: TRBJ1-6; v_gene: TRBV10-1; d_gene: .; abundance: .; CDR3nt: TGCGCCAGCAGTGAGTCGGTGGGATTTCGGTCACCCCTCCACTTT; CDR3aa: CASSESVGFRSPLHF
j_gene: TRBJ2-7; v_gene: TRBV4-3; d_gene: .; abundance: .; CDR3nt: TGCGCCAGCAGCCAATCGAACTTCCGAAACTACGAGCAGTACTTC; CDR3aa: CASSQSNFRNYEQYF
j_gene: TRBJ1-5; v_gene: TRBV7-2; d_gene: TRBD1; abundance: many; CDR3nt: TGTGCCAGCAGCTTATCGACAGGGTTCCTCAATCAGCCCCAGCATTTT; CDR3aa: CASSLSTGFLNQPQHF
j_gene: TRBJ1-2; v_gene: TRBV24-1; d_gene: TRBD1; abundance: .; CDR3nt: TGTGCCACCAGTGACCTGGGACAGCAGGGCTATGGCTACACTTTC; CDR3aa: CATSDLGQQGYGYTF
j_gene: TRBJ1-3; v_gene: TRBV10-3; d_gene: .; abundance: many; CDR3nt: TGTGCCATCAGTAACGACGCAGGCCGGGGGGCTGGAAACACCATATATTTT; CDR3aa: CAISNDAGRGAGNTIYF
j_gene: TRBJ1-2; v_gene: TRBV7-9; d_gene: TRBD1; abundance: .; CDR3nt: TGTGCCAGCAGCTTAATGGGGCAGGGGGCGCGAGGCTACACCTTC; CDR3aa: CASSLMGQGARGYTF
j_gene: TRBJ1-6; v_gene: TRBV5-1; d_gene: TRBD1; abundance: .; CDR3nt: TGCCCCAGCACCATCACAGGGGGCGGTTCACCCCTCCACTTT; CDR3aa: CPSTITGGGSPLHF
j_gene: TRBJ2-7; v_gene: TRBV9; d_gene: .; abundance: many; CDR3nt: TGTGCCAGCAGCGTAGCTCCCGGCGTGTCCTACGAGCAGTACTTC; CDR3aa: CASSVAPGVSYEQYF
j_gene: TRBJ2-3; v_gene: TRBV20-1; d_gene: TRBD1; abundance: many; CDR3nt: TGCAGTGCTCCGCAGGGGGCTAGGAGCACAGATACGCAGTATTTT; CDR3aa: CSAPQGARSTDTQYF
j_gene: TRBJ2-2; v_gene: TRBV24-1; d_gene: .; abundance: .; CDR3nt: TGTGCCACCAGTGATTTTGGCAGATACACCGGGGAGCTGTTTTTT; CDR3aa: CATSDFGRYTGELFF
j_gene: TRBJ1-6; v_gene: TRBV24-1; d_gene: .; abundance: .; CDR3nt: TGTGCCACTCAGCAACAGGGTGCTTCACCCCTCCACTTT; CDR3aa: CATQQQGASPLHF
j_gene: TRBJ1-6; v_gene: TRBV20-1; d_gene: .; abundance: many; CDR3nt: TGCAGTGCTAGATCGAGGACAGACAATAATTCACCCCTCCACTTT; CDR3aa: CSARSRTDNNSPLHF
j_gene: TRBJ2-6; v_gene: TRBV25-1; d_gene: .; abundance: .; CDR3nt: TGTGCCAGCCGGAGAACTGGGGCCAACGTCCTGACTTTC; CDR3aa: CASRRTGANVLTF
j_gene: TRBJ1-6; v_gene: TRBV7-2; d_gene: TRBD1; abundance: .; CDR3nt: TGTGCCAGCAGCGGCCGGGACAGGCCTTTAACCCTCCACTTT; CDR3aa: CASSGRDRPLTLHF
j_gene: TRBJ1-5; v_gene: TRBV20-1; d_gene: .; abundance: many; CDR3nt: TGCAGTGCTAGAGATCGGCCCAGTCTGTGGGGCAATCAGCCCCAGCATTTT; CDR3aa: CSARDRPSLWGNQPQHF